The 26 T cell receptor beta chains below were found in one sample sequenced in a study of glioma-infiltrating T cells. Amplification of TCR alpha and beta CDR3 regions from RNA used iRepertoire nested multiplex PCR. MiXCR, applied by TCRdb to the multiplex PCR reads, yields one record per CDR3 protein. Among approximately 190,000 distinct CDR3 sequences, roughly a third were seen once, and the ten largest hold 20%. The specimen sequenced was glioma tissue, nonneoplastic brain tissue, or PBMCs (not recorded which). These receptors were obtained from a human donor with low-grade glioma or glioblastoma, undergoing nonglioma brain surgery, or in good health (not recorded which).

As to this clonotype: A much bigger clone sits one base away, suggesting this may be a read error. The chain uses TRBV3-1 and TRBJ1-1; D not certain. V dropped 0 bases and J dropped 10 bases, with 9 bases sitting between them. The length of the CDR3 is 12 residues. Germline loops: CDR1 LGHDT, CDR2 YNNKEL (reference sequence). Here the CDR3 reads CASSQEAWGAFF. CDR3 DNA: TGTGCCAGCAGCCAAGAAGCATGGGGAGCTTTCTTT.

In its sample, this clonotype was seen many times. V is TRBV18 and J is TRBJ2-3; D is possibly TRBD1 or TRBD2 (5 bases each). The CDR3 totals 15 residues. Trimming cost V 1 base and J 2 bases, with 10 bases left between them. Germline CDR1 and CDR2: KGHSH and LQKENI. The CDR3 DNA reads as TGTGCCAGCTCACCACTTGGGGGAACCACAGATACGCAGTATTTT. This encodes CASSPLGGTTDTQYF.

In its sample, this clonotype was seen many times. The chain uses TRBV6-1 and TRBJ2-7; 13 nucleotides line up with TRBD2. The trim removed 5 bases at V and 2 bases at J, leaving 15 bases unmatched. CDR1 MNHNS and CDR2 SASEGT come from the germline V gene. CDR3 length: 19 amino acids. CDR3: CASSSLPRLTSGRAYEQYF. CDR3 DNA: TGTGCCAGCAGTTCCCTCCCCCGTTTAACTAGCGGGAGGGCCTACGAGCAGTACTTC.

Comment on this clonotype: Since the CDR3 does not end with the conserved phenylalanine or tryptophan, this likely comes from a read error. The gene calls are TRBV30 and TRBJ2-1, with 11 bases matching TRBD2. The germline V gene has CDR1 GTSNPN and CDR2 SVGIG (reference sequence). CDR3 length: 14 residues. J was trimmed by 7 bases and V by 4 bases; bases with no gene match: 6. CDR3 sequence reads: CAWTVAGGQNEQFS. In DNA, the CDR3 is TGTGCCTGGACTGTAGCGGGAGGGCAGAATGAGCAGTTCTCC.

This clonotype was detected a few times. This sequence may be a read error, since a much larger clone differs from it by one base. The chain recombines TRBV28 with TRBJ2-3, with D maybe TRBD2 (6 bases). The V end lost 4 bases, the J end lost 11 bases, and 22 bases lay between the germline ends. The germline gives CDR1 MDHEN, CDR2 SYDVKM. The CDR3 runs 15 residues. CDR3: CASSWIGGGVREQYF. The CDR3 DNA follows: TGTGCCAGCAGTTGGATTGGCGGAGGGGTTAGGGAGCAGTATTTT.

Remarks on this clonotype: With a much larger clone just one base away, this may be a read error. The V gene is TRBV19, the J gene TRBJ2-1; D uncertain. This CDR3 is 12 amino acids long. Germline V CDR1 and CDR2: LNHDA, SQIVND (reference sequence). The CDR3, as DNA: TGTGCCAGTACCCGTTTGGGCGATGAGCAGTCCTTC. Translation gives CASTRLGDEQSF.

This clonotype has at least ten counts. A much bigger clone sits one base away, suggesting this may be a read error. This chain links TRBV7-3 with TRBJ2-3; TRBD2 matches 11 bases. CDR3 length equals 17 residues. Trimming cost V 7 bases and J 2 bases; bases outside gene matches: 11. Per the germline V gene, CDR1 is SGHTA and CDR2 is FQGTGA. CDR3 region: CASNSTGTSGPTDTQYF. The CDR3 region has the DNA TGTGCCAGCAACTCAACCGGGACTAGCGGCCCCACAGATACGCAGTATTTT.

This clonotype was seen ten or more times. The rearrangement links TRBV6-1 to TRBJ2-3; TRBD1 matches 12 bases. The V gene end was trimmed by 7 bases and the J gene end by 8 bases; junction bases not matched to a gene: 10. The CDR3 is 15 residues long. CDR1 and CDR2 from the germline V gene are MNHNS and SASEGT. CDR3 nucleotide sequence: TGTGCCAGCACCGCGGGACAGGGGGCCCGGGGTACGCAGTATTTT. Protein sequence: CASTAGQGARGTQYF.

This clonotype was counted once. V gene TRBV7-2 combines with J gene TRBJ1-2; 7 bases line up with TRBD1. Germline CDR1 reads SGHTA; CDR2 reads FQGNSA. This CDR3 spans 15 amino acids. V lost 5 bases and J lost 4; bases outside the gene matches: 10. The CDR3 sequence is CASSPQGQPVYGYTF. Written as DNA, the CDR3 is TGTGCCAGCAGCCCGCAGGGACAGCCTGTCTATGGCTACACCTTC.

Turning to this clonotype: An end of the junction differs from the germline gene, which may be a read error. DNA of the CDR3: TGTGCCAGCAGTCCTAACTACAGGGTACCGAACACCGGGGAGCGGCTTTTT. It yields the protein CASSPNYRVPNTGERLF. This chain uses TRBV6-2 or TRBV6-3 with TRBJ2-2, with D possibly matching TRBD1 (6 bases). The germline CDR1 and CDR2 sequences are MNHEY and SVGEGT. The CDR3 length is 17 residues.

This clonotype was recorded at least ten times. The chain joins TRBV6-2 or TRBV6-3 to TRBJ2-7; D remains unclear. Germline assignment: CDR1 MNHEY and CDR2 SVGEGT. This CDR3 has 14 amino acids. The germline V and J ends were trimmed by 7 bases and 6 bases, with 19 bases remaining between them. CDR3 coding DNA: TGTGCCAGCAAGGAGAGCCCGGACCCTCTCGAGCAGTACTTC. Encoded protein: CASKESPDPLEQYF.

As for this clonotype: This may be a read error: a much more frequent sequence differs by one nucleotide. V usage is TRBV11-1 and J usage is TRBJ2-7, with D tentatively TRBD1 (5 bases). This CDR3 has 13 residues. CDR1 is SGHAT and CDR2 is FQDESV in the germline V gene (reference sequence). This chain's CDR3 is CTSRTLSSYEQYF. CDR3 sequence (DNA): TGTACCAGCCGGACACTTAGCTCCTACGAGCAGTACTTC.

This clonotype was counted only a few times. CDR3 in amino acids: CASSIHRGWGNTIYF. CDR3 DNA sequence: TGTGCCAGCAGCATACACAGGGGGTGGGGAAACACCATATATTTT. The V call is TRBV7-8, the J call TRBJ1-3; 8 nucleotides align to TRBD1. The CDR3 loop spans 15 amino acids. Per the germline V gene, CDR1 is SGHVS and CDR2 is FQNEAQ. V was pared by 5 bases and J by 4 bases, with 7 bases of the junction left unmatched.

This clonotype was detected a few times. V usage is TRBV12-3 or TRBV12-4 and J usage is TRBJ2-1, with a weak D call TRBD2 (5 bases). CDR3 length: 16 residues. Deletions cut 4 bases from V and 0 bases from J, with 13 bases between. CDR3 coding DNA: TGTGCCAGCAGTTCGGCGGGTGTTTACTCCTACAATGAGCAGTTCTTC. The encoded protein is CASSSAGVYSYNEQFF.

The genes are TRBV20-1 and TRBJ1-5; no clear D. The germline gives CDR1 DFQATT, CDR2 SNEGSKA (reference sequence). V was shortened by 7 bases and J by 7 bases, with 17 bases between the two germline ends. This CDR3 has 13 amino acids. The chain's CDR3 is CSDLPSYLQPQHF. As DNA, the CDR3 is TGCAGTGATTTACCGAGCTATCTCCAGCCCCAGCATTTT.

This clonotype was recorded only once. The chain is built from TRBV7-9 and TRBJ2-2; tentatively, D is TRBD1 (5 bases). Germline V lookup: CDR1 SEHNR, CDR2 FQNEAQ (reference sequence). The CDR3 totals 16 residues. Trimming shortened V by 5 bases and J by 1 base, and 14 bases separated the two germline ends. Here the CDR3 DNA reads TGTGCCAGCAGCCAACGCCAGACAGAGAACACCGGGGAGCTGTTTTTT. Residues: CASSQRQTENTGELFF.

Relative to its sample, this clonotype is medium-sized. V usage is TRBV2 and J usage is TRBJ2-1, with 9 bases that match TRBD2. Trimming took 1 base from V and 6 from J; bases not matched to a gene: 1. This CDR3 comprises 14 residues. Germline V CDR1 and CDR2: SNHLY, FYNNEI. Here the CDR3 DNA reads TGTGCCAGCAGTGAAGATAGCGGGAGCAATGAGCAGTTCTTC. Its translation is CASSEDSGSNEQFF.

This clonotype was seen more than once but under ten times. This chain joins TRBV3-1 and TRBJ2-7; possible D gene TRBD2, 6 bases. The CDR3 consists of 14 residues. CDR1 LGHDT and CDR2 YNNKEL come from the germline V gene (reference sequence). V lost 3 bases and J lost 2, with 11 bases in between. The CDR3 nucleotides read TGTGCCAGCAGCCAGCGGGATTTGGCCTACGAGCAGTACTTC. Translated, it gives CASSQRDLAYEQYF.

Comments on this clonotype: One end of the junction fails to match germline, which may point to a read error. This chain uses TRBV27 with TRBJ2-7, with D perhaps TRBD2 (6 bases). Germline V gene sequence: CDR1 MNHEY, CDR2 SMNVEV (reference sequence). This CDR3 is 14 amino acids long. CDR3 amino acids: CASSLSGVNCEQYF. CDR3 sequence (DNA): TGTGCGAGCAGTTTATCGGGGGTTAATTGCGAGCAGTACTTC.

This clonotype was detected many times. This chain uses TRBV7-2 with TRBJ2-6; 8 positions agree with TRBD2. The CDR3 is 15 residues long. V was clipped by 5 bases and J by 4 bases; unmatched bases: 4. Germline V gene data show CDR1 as SGHTA and CDR2 as FQGNSA. In DNA, the CDR3 is TGTGCCAGCAGCCGGGGGGGGGGAGGGGCCAACGTCCTGACTTTC. Amino acid sequence: CASSRGGGGANVLTF.

This clonotype turned up a few times. The CDR3 spells CASSAPRTGYEQYF. The CDR3, as DNA: TGTGCCAGTAGTGCCCCCCGGACAGGTTACGAGCAGTACTTC. The V gene is TRBV19, the J gene TRBJ2-7, with 7 nucleotides matching TRBD1. The germline V gene has CDR1 LNHDA and CDR2 SQIVND (reference sequence). The V gene end was trimmed by 5 bases and the J gene end by 4 bases; junction bases not matched to a gene: 8. The CDR3 is 14 residues long.

A word on this clonotype: A read error is possible here, since a much larger clone lies one base away. The rearrangement joins TRBV20-1 to TRBJ2-1, with TRBD2 matching 13 bases. The CDR3 runs 15 residues. J was trimmed by 10 bases and V by 5 bases; bases with no gene match: 11. Germline V CDR1 and CDR2: DFQATT, SNEGSKA (reference sequence). Here the CDR3 DNA reads TGCAGTGCTCCACTAGCGGGAGGGCCTATTTACGAGCAGTTCTTC. Protein: CSAPLAGGPIYEQFF.

This clonotype appeared many times. The chain links TRBV2 to TRBJ2-3; tentatively, D is TRBD1 (5 bases). V was pared by 3 bases and J by 4 bases, with 11 bases between. Germline V gene lookup returns CDR1 SNHLY and CDR2 FYNNEI. The CDR3 runs 14 residues. The CDR3 protein is CASSDQGGADTQYF. As DNA, the CDR3 is TGTGCCAGCAGTGATCAGGGTGGAGCAGATACGCAGTATTTT.

This clonotype has a count of ten or more. V usage is TRBV4-3 and J usage is TRBJ2-7, with TRBD1 matching 9 bases. V shed 1 base, J shed 4 bases, and the junction held 2 bases outside the gene matches. CDR1 LGHNA and CDR2 YSLEER come from the germline V gene. This CDR3 is built from 14 residues. CDR3 nucleotide sequence: TGCGCCAGCAGCCAAGTGACAGGGGGTTACGAGCAGTACTTC. As protein: CASSQVTGGYEQYF.

The V call is TRBV27, the J call TRBJ1-5, with a weak D call TRBD1 (5 bases). TRBJ2-3 explains the end of the DNA better; the J call may be wrong. The CDR3 has 14 residues. From germline, CDR1 is MNHEY and CDR2 SMNVEV (reference sequence). CDR3 amino acids: CASSLSTAYQPQYF. The CDR3 DNA reads TGTGCCAGCAGTTTATCGACAGCCTATCAGCCCCAGTATTTT.

In its sample, this clonotype was seen once. One end of the junction varies from germline; a read error may be responsible. The rearrangement joins TRBV9 to TRBJ2-1; a possible D gene is TRBD2 (5 bases). The CDR3 consists of 16 residues. Germline values: CDR1 SGDLS, CDR2 YYNGEE. In DNA form, the CDR3 reads TGTGCCAGCAACGTAGATCTCCTAGCTTCCTACAATGAGCAGTTCTTC. Encoded protein: CASNVDLLASYNEQFF.